This TCR beta chain was captured in a study of blood T cell repertoires in COVID-19. Overall study context: Researchers got acute and convalescent COVID-19 samples from the United States, Italy and Spain. T cells, B-cell-depleted T cells, or PBMCs supplied cDNA or gDNA.

Per the authors' pipeline: Scientists estimated how many nucleated cells there were by amplifying reference gene primers. This table comes from immunoSEQ multiplex PCR, and its TCRdb copy is limited to in-frame clones, with some not included. V and J calls and clone size are those listed in that table; D and trimming were worked out from the DNA. The table includes about 70,000 clones, roughly 85% detected once. The CDR3 has 11 residues. Trimming removed 8 bases at V and 3 bases at J, with 7 bases between. This rearrangement joins TRBV12-3 or TRBV12-4 to TRBJ1-1, with D unresolved. Sequencing used peripheral blood. The sequence came from a woman aged 55-75 years with acute or convalescent COVID-19. The chain's CDR3 is CASATYTEAFF. The CDR3 nucleotides read TGTGCCAGCGCGACATACACTGAAGCTTTCTTT.